The 29 T cell receptor beta chains presented below share a single source sample, sequenced in a study of blood T cell repertoires in COVID-19. Using immunoSEQ multiplex PCR, the repertoire was profiled, and TCRdb retains in-frame clones only, with some absent. The sample includes 400,000 to 550,000 clones, about 85% of them seen just once. Sequencing used PBMCs or T cells enriched from blood (not recorded which). These receptors were taken from a young woman with acute COVID-19.

This chain uses TRBV4-3 with TRBJ1-4; no definite D call. The CDR3 extends over 16 amino acids. The V gene's germline CDR1 is LGHNA and CDR2 YSLEER. V was shortened by 0 bases and J by 10 bases, with 18 bases between the two germline ends. CDR3 in DNA: TGCGCCAGCAGCCAAGAGTCGAGTTTGAGGGTAGGAAAACTGTTTTTT. It codes for CASSQESSLRVGKLFF.

The chain employs TRBV28 and TRBJ2-7; TRBD1 agrees at 9 bases. Germline-derived CDR1 and CDR2 are MDHEN and SYDVKM. J lost 5 bases, V lost 3 bases, and 11 bases had no gene match. The CDR3 loop spans 16 amino acids. As DNA, the CDR3 is TGTGCCAGCAGTTTGGGACAGGGTTCAGTATCCCACGAGCAGTACTTC. Translated, it gives CASSLGQGSVSHEQYF. Variable domain in full (rest from reference TRBV28 and TRBJ2-7): DVKVTQSSRYLVKRTGEKVFLECVQDMDHENMFWYRQDPGLGLRLIYFSYDVKMKEKGDIPEGYSVSREKKERFSLILESASTNQTSMYLCASSLGQGSVSHEQYFGPGTRLTVT.

The chain recombines TRBV19 with TRBJ2-2; 9 positions match TRBD2. The CDR3 has 19 residues. The germline V gene has CDR1 LNHDA and CDR2 SQIVND (reference sequence). Germline trimming cut 3 bases from V and 7 bases from J; bases unmatched to any gene: 18. The CDR3 bases are TGTGCCAGTAGTATTCTTTGGGCTGGCGGGAGGGCCGAGGACGGGGAGCTGTTTTTT. Its translation: CASSILWAGGRAEDGELFF.

The genes are TRBV12-1 and TRBJ1-5. TRBV12-1 is an annotated pseudogene. The CDR3 consists of 17 residues. The CDR3 bases are TGTGCCAGCAGCCCATCGGGGGGGGAGCTTCGCAATCAGCCCCAGCATTTT. Its protein is CASSPSGGELRNQPQHF.

The chain uses TRBV3-1 (or the pseudogene TRBV3-2) and TRBJ2-1; 9 bases map to TRBD1. Germline CDR1 and CDR2: LGHDT and YNNKEL (reference sequence). The ends lost 6 bases at V and 8 bases at J; junction bases unmatched: 11. CDR3 length: 15 amino acids. In DNA, the CDR3 is TGTGCCAGCAGATCGCCGGGACAGGGTTCAGATGAGCAGTTCTTC. It encodes CASRSPGQGSDEQFF.

V is TRBV7-3 and J is TRBJ2-1, with D maybe TRBD1 (6 bases). The CDR3 is 13 residues long. Per the germline V gene, CDR1 is SGHTA and CDR2 is FQGTGA. Trimming pared 6 bases from V and 7 bases from J, leaving 13 bases between. For the CDR3, the DNA is TGTGCCAGCAGACAGGGCGAGGGTAATGAGCAGTTCTTC. This translates into CASRQGEGNEQFF. The complete variable domain, with remaining parts taken from reference TRBV7-3 and TRBJ2-1, reads GAGVSQTPSNKVTEKGKYVELRCDPISGHTALYWYRQSLGQGPEFLIYFQGTGAADDSGLPNDRFFAVRPEGSVSTLKIQRTERGDSAVYLCASRQGEGNEQFFGPGTRLTVL.

The rearrangement links TRBV18 to TRBJ1-4; 7 bases agree with TRBD1. V lost 6 bases, J lost 9 bases, and 10 bases stayed unmatched. Germline loops: CDR1 KGHSH, CDR2 LQKENI. The CDR3 spans 14 residues. CDR3 DNA sequence: TGTGCCAGCTCTTCCGGGACAGATAGACAAAAACTGTTTTTT. This sequence encodes CASSSGTDRQKLFF.

The chain is built from TRBV30 and TRBJ1-2, with D perhaps TRBD1 (5 bases). V gave up 3 bases and J gave up 6 bases, with 14 bases separating them. This CDR3 spans 13 amino acids. Germline values: CDR1 GTSNPN, CDR2 SVGIG (reference sequence). CDR3: CAWRSQGIHGYTF. The CDR3 DNA reads TGTGCCTGGAGGAGTCAGGGAATTCATGGCTACACCTTC.

The genes are TRBV7-9 and TRBJ2-7; 15 bases align to TRBD2. With V trimmed by 6 bases and J by 3 bases, 12 bases remained unmatched. Germline CDR1 is SEHNR and CDR2 is FQNEAQ (reference sequence). The CDR3 extends over 18 amino acids. Written as DNA, the CDR3 is TGTGCCAGCAGACCGGGACTAGCGGGAGGTCCTCGAGTCTACGAGCAGTACTTC. This gives the protein CASRPGLAGGPRVYEQYF. The whole variable domain, filled in from reference TRBV7-9 and TRBJ2-7, reads DTGVSQNPRHKITKRGQNVTFRCDPISEHNRLYWYRQTLGQGPEFLTYFQNEAQLEKSRLLSDRFSAERPKGSFSTLEIQRTEQGDSAMYLCASRPGLAGGPRVYEQYFGPGTRLTVT.

The chain uses TRBV3-1 (or the pseudogene TRBV3-2) and TRBJ1-2; TRBD1 agrees at 8 bases. Trimming at V came to 0 bases and at J to 3 bases, leaving 9 bases not matched to a gene. Germline V lookup: CDR1 LGHDT, CDR2 YNNKEL (reference sequence). This CDR3 has 17 residues. The CDR3 DNA reads TGTGCCAGCAGCCAAGAAGGTCGCTGGGGACAGGACTATGGCTACACCTTC. As protein: CASSQEGRWGQDYGYTF.

In its sample, this clone was seen once. V gene TRBV2 combines with J gene TRBJ1-6, with D perhaps TRBD1 (6 bases). The CDR3 has 13 residues. Per germline, CDR1 SNHLY and CDR2 FYNNEI. V lost 5 bases and J 7 bases, leaving 9 bases between the germline ends. The CDR3 region is CASSRDRNSPLHF. CDR3 in DNA: TGTGCCAGCAGTAGAGACAGGAATTCACCCCTCCACTTT.

This rearrangement joins TRBV24-1 to TRBJ1-3; TRBD1 might be the D (5 bases). Germline assignment: CDR1 KGHDR and CDR2 SFDVKD. The V end lost 8 bases, the J end lost 2 bases, and 12 bases lay between the germline ends. The CDR3 extends over 14 amino acids. CDR3 nucleotide sequence: TGTGCCACCATCGGCCGGGGGGCTGGAAACACCATATATTTT. Amino acid sequence: CATIGRGAGNTIYF.

The rearrangement uses TRBV29-1 and TRBJ2-3; TRBD2 matches 9 bases. CDR1 and CDR2 from the germline V gene are SQVTM and ANQGSEA. The CDR3 totals 15 residues. V trimming: 7 bases; J trimming: 2 bases; junction bases outside the gene matches: 10. This chain's CDR3 is CSAIPAGGPTDTQYF. CDR3 DNA sequence: TGCAGCGCTATCCCAGCGGGGGGACCCACAGATACGCAGTATTTT.

In DNA, the CDR3 is TGTGCCAGCACCCTGGGGGACAGCCAAAATCAGCCCCAGCATTTT. Residues: CASTLGDSQNQPQHF. The V and J genes are TRBV7-9 and TRBJ1-5, with 7 bases that match TRBD1. CDR1 and CDR2 from the germline V gene are SEHNR and FQNEAQ (reference sequence). With 7 bases clipped from V and 4 bases from J, the junction kept 10 bases outside the gene matches. CDR3 length: 15 residues. The full variable domain, rest sourced from reference TRBV7-9 and TRBJ1-5, is DTGVSQNPRHKITKRGQNVTFRCDPISEHNRLYWYRQTLGQGPEFLTYFQNEAQLEKSRLLSDRFSAERPKGSFSTLEIQRTEQGDSAMYLCASTLGDSQNQPQHFGDGTRLSIL.

The gene calls are TRBV18 and TRBJ2-7; TRBD2 aligns across 7 bases. CDR1 is KGHSH and CDR2 is LQKENI in the germline V gene. The CDR3 has 15 amino acids. V shed 3 bases, J shed 3 bases, and the junction held 8 bases outside the gene matches. CDR3 in amino acids: CASSPGTGGVYEQYF. The CDR3, as DNA: TGTGCCAGCTCACCCGGAACGGGAGGTGTCTACGAGCAGTACTTC.

This clone was recorded a few times. CDR3 nucleotides: TGTGCCAGCAGCTTGGATTGGGGACAGGGGCGGGAGCAGTACTTC. Protein: CASSLDWGQGREQYF. The chain uses TRBV5-8 and TRBJ2-7; TRBD1 matches 10 bases. Germline trimming cut 0 bases from V and 7 bases from J; bases unmatched to any gene: 7. Germline-derived CDR1 and CDR2 are SGHTS and YDEGEE. The length of the CDR3 is 15 residues. Variable domain in full (rest from reference TRBV5-8 and TRBJ2-7): EAGVTQSPTHLIKTRGQQATLRCSPISGHTSVYWYQQALGLGLQFLLWYDEGEERNRGNFPPRFSGRQFPNYSSELNVNALELEDSALYLCASSLDWGQGREQYFGPGTRLTVT.

The rearrangement joins TRBV2 to TRBJ2-7; 7 bases are a match to TRBD2. Trimming cost V 7 bases and J 1 base; bases outside gene matches: 7. Germline CDR1 is SNHLY and CDR2 is FYNNEI. The CDR3 loop spans 14 amino acids. The CDR3, as DNA: TGTGCCAGCACTCCGGGACTACAATCCTACGAGCAGTACTTC. Translation gives CASTPGLQSYEQYF.

The chain uses TRBV19 and TRBJ2-1; D unclear. The CDR3 sequence is 13 residues long. Germline loops: CDR1 LNHDA, CDR2 SQIVND (reference sequence). Deletions cut 3 bases from V and 9 bases from J, with 12 bases between. Written as DNA, the CDR3 is TGTGCCAGTAGTATTATCGGTCGAGTTGAGCAGTTCTTC. The encoded protein is CASSIIGRVEQFF. Filled out from reference TRBV19 and TRBJ2-1, the complete variable domain reads DGGITQSPKYLFRKEGQNVTLSCEQNLNHDAMYWYRQDPGQGLRLIYYSQIVNDFQKGDIAEGYSVSREKKESFPLTVTSAQKNPTAFYLCASSIIGRVEQFFGPGTRLTVL.

The CDR3 spells CASSESWNTEAFF. Written as DNA, the CDR3 is TGTGCCAGCAGTGAGTCGTGGAACACTGAAGCTTTCTTT. This chain connects TRBV6-1 to TRBJ1-1; D unresolved. Per germline, CDR1 MNHNS and CDR2 SASEGT. The germline V and J ends were trimmed by 3 bases and 1 base, with 6 bases remaining between them. CDR3 length equals 13 residues.

V and J are TRBV28 and TRBJ1-1, with D possibly TRBD1 on 6 matching bases. V lost 3 bases, J lost 2 bases, and 10 bases lay in between. CDR3 size: 14 residues. CDR1 is MDHEN and CDR2 is SYDVKM in the germline V gene. CDR3 sequence reads: CASSLDSQNTEAFF. CDR3 nucleotide sequence: TGTGCCAGCAGTTTGGACAGCCAAAACACTGAAGCTTTCTTT.

The chain uses TRBV2 and TRBJ1-5, with 8 bases aligning to TRBD1. Losses at the gene ends were 6 bases for V and 0 bases for J; bases not matched to a gene: 4. There are 15 residues in the CDR3. The germline V gene encodes CDR1 SNHLY and CDR2 FYNNEI. CDR3 bases: TGTGCCAGCAGGGCGGGACAGGTTAGCAATCAGCCCCAGCATTTT. This sequence encodes CASRAGQVSNQPQHF.

CDR3 amino acids: CASSSDSYEQYF. CDR3 coding DNA: TGTGCCAGCAGCTCGGACAGCTACGAGCAGTACTTC. This sequence joins TRBV9 and TRBJ2-7; tentative D call: TRBD1 (6 bases). Between the trimmed V and J ends, which lost 4 bases and 3 bases, there was a span of 8 bases. CDR3 length: 12 residues. Germline V gene data show CDR1 as SGDLS and CDR2 as YYNGEE.

The chain recombines TRBV27 with TRBJ2-3; 9 nucleotides line up with TRBD2. In germline, CDR1 is MNHEY, CDR2 SMNVEV (reference sequence). Trimming removed 5 bases from V and 4 bases from J; junction bases left unmatched: 4. This CDR3 spans 14 amino acids. The CDR3: CASSLTSGPDTQYF. As DNA, the CDR3 is TGTGCCAGCAGTCTGACTAGCGGCCCAGATACGCAGTATTTT.

This clone occurred once. Other DNA sequences from this sample encode an identical CDR3 as well. The chain links TRBV5-6 to TRBJ2-7, with D possibly being TRBD1 (6 bases). Trimming removed 2 bases at V and 1 base at J, with 7 bases between. This CDR3 region has 13 residues. Germline V gene sequence: CDR1 SGHDT, CDR2 YYEEEE. In DNA, the CDR3 is TGTGCCAGCAGCTTAGGACAGTCCTACGAGCAGTACTTC. Translating it yields CASSLGQSYEQYF.

This clone appeared a few times. The chain combines TRBV9 with TRBJ2-1; 8 bases line up with TRBD1. V lost 5 bases and J lost 4; bases outside the gene matches: 5. Germline loops: CDR1 SGDLS, CDR2 YYNGEE. The CDR3 is 14 amino acids. As DNA, the CDR3 is TGTGCCAGCAGTTCGGGACAGGATTACAATGAGCAGTTCTTC. Translation: CASSSGQDYNEQFF.

The J gene is TRBJ2-7, the V gene TRBV2; no definite D call. CDR1 is SNHLY, CDR2 FYNNEI, per germline. V was shortened by 0 bases and J by 6 bases, with 6 bases between the two germline ends. This CDR3 has 12 amino acids. DNA of the CDR3: TGTGCCAGCAGTGAAGCCACAGTCGAGCAGTACTTC. It yields the protein CASSEATVEQYF.

The chain combines TRBV18 with TRBJ2-2, with a weak D call TRBD1 (5 bases). Deletions cut 3 bases from V and 7 bases from J, with 9 bases between. Per germline, CDR1 KGHSH and CDR2 LQKENI. The CDR3 length is 13 residues. The CDR3 coding sequence is TGTGCCAGCTCACCGCAGGGAAGCGGGGAGCTGTTTTTT. This encodes CASSPQGSGELFF.

This clone was seen only a few times. CDR3 sequence (DNA): TGCGCCAGCAGTCCCGGAGGGGGGGGTACTGAAGCTTTCTTT. It is translated as CASSPGGGGTEAFF. This chain connects TRBV5-1 to TRBJ1-1; D is possibly TRBD1 (6 bases). The CDR3 sequence is 14 residues long. Trimming removed 5 bases from V and 5 bases from J, with 16 bases in between. The V gene's germline CDR1 is SGHRS and CDR2 YFSETQ. The variable domain in full, with the rest retrieved from reference TRBV5-1 and TRBJ1-1, is KAGVTQTPRYLIKTRGQQVTLSCSPISGHRSVSWYQQTPGQGLQFLFEYFSETQRNKGNFPGRFSGRQFSNSRSEMNVSTLELGDSALYLCASSPGGGGTEAFFGQGTRLTVV.

The chain employs TRBV27 and TRBJ2-3; 11 bases fit TRBD1. V trimming: 5 bases; J trimming: 4 bases; junction bases outside the gene matches: 8. The CDR3 consists of 16 residues. Germline V gives CDR1 MNHEY, CDR2 SMNVEV (reference sequence). The DNA of the CDR3 is TGTGCCAGCAGTCCAAAACCGGGACAGGGGGCAGATACGCAGTATTTT. Its protein product is CASSPKPGQGADTQYF.